The T cell receptor (beta chain) under discussion was sequenced for a study of spatial heterogeneity in lung cancer. Study results and caveats: Ubiquitous expanded TCR counts tracked ubiquitous nonsynonymous mutations, and regional counts tracked regional ones. One measure, the expanded intratumoral alpha and beta TCR count, tracked tumor mutation counts.

Single TCR cDNA molecules each had their own unique molecular identifier. TCRdb redid the calling of the 5' RACE reads with MiXCR, one entry per CDR3 protein. The sample shows 1,400 to 1,500 distinct CDR3 sequences, around 13% of them seen only once. Documented time point: sample taken at primary tumor resection. 72 TRACERx patients with early, untreated non-small cell lung cancer donated samples. The study sequenced unsorted whole RNA from tumor, nontumor lung or frozen PBMC. Germline lookup yields CDR1 KGHSY and CDR2 FQNENV. Losses at the gene ends were 8 bases for V and 0 bases for J; bases not matched to a gene: 10. The CDR3 covers 15 residues. Sample share makes this clonotype medium-sized (0.01 to 0.1%). Its antigen is unidentified. This beta chain turned up in a library designed for alpha chains; as an off-target read, its abundance says little.

The J gene is TRBJ2-7, the V gene TRBV16; 7 nucleotides line up with TRBD1. The receptor was isolated from a female donor with early-stage non-small cell lung cancer. The starting material was lung tumor tissue, obtained at surgery. For the CDR3, the DNA is TGTGCCAGCGGCCGACAGGGCACGAGCTCCTACGAGCAGTACTTC. Protein sequence: CASGRQGTSSYEQYF.